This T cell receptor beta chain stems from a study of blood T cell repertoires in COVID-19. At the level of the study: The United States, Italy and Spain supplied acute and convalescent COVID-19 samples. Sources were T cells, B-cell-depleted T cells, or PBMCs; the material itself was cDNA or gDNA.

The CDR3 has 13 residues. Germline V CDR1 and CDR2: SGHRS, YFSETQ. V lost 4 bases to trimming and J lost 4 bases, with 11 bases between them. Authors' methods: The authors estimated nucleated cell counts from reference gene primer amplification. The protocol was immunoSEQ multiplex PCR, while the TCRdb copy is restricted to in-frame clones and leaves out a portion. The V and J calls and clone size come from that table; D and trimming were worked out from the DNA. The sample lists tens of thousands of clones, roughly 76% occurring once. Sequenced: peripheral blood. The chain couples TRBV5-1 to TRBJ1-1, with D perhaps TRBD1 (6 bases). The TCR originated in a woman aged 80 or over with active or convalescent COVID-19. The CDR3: CASSLQGLTEAFF. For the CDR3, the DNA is TGCGCCAGCAGCCTGCAGGGGCTCACTGAAGCTTTCTTT.